The source of this TCR beta chain is a study of blood T cells in healthy people across ages. Note on this clonotype: Its antigen is unidentified.

Next came a second PCR, run for about 7 to 12 cycles, which used a sample-barcoded 5' primer along with a J-beta primer mix. Using its own MiXCR run on the 5' RACE reads, TCRdb lists one record per CDR3 protein. The sample shows about 800,000 distinct CDR3 sequences, 58% of them seen only once. The study's findings and limits: Diversity estimated from one million T cells was considered an underestimate. Naive CD4+ cell counts and diversity both ran higher in long-lived than in aged donors.

Between the trimmed V and J ends, which lost 2 bases and 13 bases, there was a span of 12 bases. Germline V gene data show CDR1 as MGHDK and CDR2 as SYGVNS. This CDR3 is built from 12 residues. The sequence was obtained from a man younger than 40 in good health. What was sequenced was blood. J is TRBJ2-4 and V is TRBV25-1, with D perhaps matching TRBD2 (6 bases). CDR3 residues: CASSEVAGRQYF. The CDR3 DNA sequence: TGTGCCAGCAGTGAAGTTGCAGGGAGGCAGTACTTC. Using reference TRBV25-1 and TRBJ2-4 for the parts outside the CDR3, the full variable domain is EADIYQTPRYLVIGTGKKITLECSQTMGHDKMYWYQQDPGMELHLIHYSYGVNSTEKGDLSSESTVSRIRTEHFPLTLESARPSHTSQYLCASSEVAGRQYFGAGTRLSVL.